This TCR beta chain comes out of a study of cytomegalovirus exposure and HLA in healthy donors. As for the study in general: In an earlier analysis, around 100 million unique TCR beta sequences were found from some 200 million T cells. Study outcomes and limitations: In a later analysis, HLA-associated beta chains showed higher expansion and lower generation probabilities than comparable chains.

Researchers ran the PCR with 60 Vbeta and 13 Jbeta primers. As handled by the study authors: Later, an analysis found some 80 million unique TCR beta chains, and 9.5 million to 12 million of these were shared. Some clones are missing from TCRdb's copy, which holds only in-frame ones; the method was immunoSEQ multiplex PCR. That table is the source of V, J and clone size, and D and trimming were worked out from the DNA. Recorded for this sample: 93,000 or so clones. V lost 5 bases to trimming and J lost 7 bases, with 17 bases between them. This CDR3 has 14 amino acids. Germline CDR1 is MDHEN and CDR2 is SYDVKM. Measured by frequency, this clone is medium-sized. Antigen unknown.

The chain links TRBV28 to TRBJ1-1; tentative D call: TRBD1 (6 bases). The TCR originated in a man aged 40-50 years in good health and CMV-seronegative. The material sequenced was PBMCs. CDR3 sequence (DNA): TGTGCCAGCAGTCGCTCCACAGGGCTGTTTGAAGCTTTCTTT. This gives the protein CASSRSTGLFEAFF.